The TCR beta chain described here comes from a study of T cell repertoires in cytomegalovirus infection (dated by TCRdb to the late 2010s). About the full investigation: The HLA type of each donor mattered for the analysis, because public TCR beta signatures pointed to carriage of CMV infection along with the matching HLA type.

Overall study results and their limits: The ex vivo response was dominated by HLA-C-restricted CMV-specific TCR beta clonotypes, which also provided the single most frequent clonotype in two of eight donors. Cumulative frequency of public TCR beta family members discriminated carriers of CMV infection plus the relevant HLA type in this cohort and an independent approximately 350-donor cohort.

Of note for this clonotype: This receptor's antigen is unknown. No base qualities exist here, and no much larger clone lies one base off it.

Reads for this sample came from an Illumina HiSeq 1500. TCRdb trimmed the raw reads at Q25, called clones with MiXCR and kept productive beta chains. Each CDR3 protein appears once, grouped with its most common genes and DNA. In all, the sample holds about 400,000 distinct CDR3 sequences, and around a sixth of those were seen once. 8.5% to 10% of the sample is held by the ten biggest clonotypes. Clipping removes 5 bases from V and 8 bases from J, with 5 as the unmatched junction base count. CDR1 LNHDA and CDR2 SQIVND were looked up in the germline V gene (reference sequence). The CDR3 spans 12 residues, from the cysteine through the phenylalanine. CDR3 DNA only is kept here, 36 bases in frame from base 1.

The source of this sequence is a human donor in good health (CMV status not recorded). Some clones in this sample may be carry-over from other donors' samples. Recombination linked TRBV19 to TRBJ1-1, and 7 bases in between align with TRBD1. The source material was PBMCs. The CDR3 here reads CASSRDSGEAFF. The nucleotide sequence reads TGTGCCAGTAGTCGGGACAGCGGGGAAGCTTTCTTT. Where the CDR3 stops, the reference TRBV19 and TRBJ1-1 genes take over; the full variable domain is DGGITQSPKYLFRKEGQNVTLSCEQNLNHDAMYWYRQDPGQGLRLIYYSQIVNDFQKGDIAEGYSVSREKKESFPLTVTSAQKNPTAFYLCASSRDSGEAFFGQGTRLTVV.